This paragraph covers one T cell receptor (beta chain) sequence. Its antigen remains unidentified. No cell sorting was done before RNA was extracted from the tissue. Distant lung tissue was collected more than 3 cm away from the tumor edge. The source of the sample is a study of tumor and adjacent non-tumor tissue in lung cancer. Study-level results: In normal lung, the top 100 clones were significantly more dominant than in tumor.

This CDR3 region has 12 residues. V lost 11 bases and J lost 10, with 18 bases in between. Germline lookup yields CDR1 MNHNS and CDR2 SASEGT. TCRbeta libraries were built with three rounds of nested PCR, modified from ARM-PCR. One entry per CDR3 protein, called by TCRdb with MiXCR from the multiplex PCR reads. This sample has roughly 70,000 distinct CDR3 sequences, with approximately 71% found just once. The rearrangement links TRBV6-1 to TRBJ2-1, with D unresolved. The material sequenced was distant non-tumor lung tissue. This clonotype was sampled from a woman aged 45-65 years with non-small cell lung cancer. The CDR3 protein is CACIPFRQEQFF. The CDR3, as DNA: TGTGCCTGCATCCCCTTTCGCCAGGAGCAGTTCTTC.